The entry that follows covers one T cell receptor (beta chain) sequence. Its specificity is unknown. The data were taken from a study of T cell responses to AZD1222 COVID-19 vaccine. Germline V gene lookup returns CDR1 SGHAT and CDR2 FQDESV (reference sequence). This CDR3 contains 12 residues. V lost 4 bases, J lost 6 bases, and 9 bases lay in between. Study-level results: The study found vaccine-associated CD4 TCRs spanning spike, dominant at 160-218 and 743-854. In a largely white British group with more females than males, clonal diversity was possibly underestimated.

Only in-frame clones appear in the TCRdb table, and some are missing; sequencing was by immunoSEQ multiplex PCR. This table holds tens of thousands of clones, about 89% found once. This chain joins TRBV11-1 and TRBJ1-2; TRBD1 might be the D (5 bases). Source: peripheral blood, taken 28 days after the second AZD1222 dose. The TCR originated in an adult who received the AZD1222 COVID-19 vaccine. This chain's CDR3 is CASSSGHDGYTF. The CDR3 nucleotides read TGTGCCAGCAGCTCCGGACACGATGGCTACACCTTC.